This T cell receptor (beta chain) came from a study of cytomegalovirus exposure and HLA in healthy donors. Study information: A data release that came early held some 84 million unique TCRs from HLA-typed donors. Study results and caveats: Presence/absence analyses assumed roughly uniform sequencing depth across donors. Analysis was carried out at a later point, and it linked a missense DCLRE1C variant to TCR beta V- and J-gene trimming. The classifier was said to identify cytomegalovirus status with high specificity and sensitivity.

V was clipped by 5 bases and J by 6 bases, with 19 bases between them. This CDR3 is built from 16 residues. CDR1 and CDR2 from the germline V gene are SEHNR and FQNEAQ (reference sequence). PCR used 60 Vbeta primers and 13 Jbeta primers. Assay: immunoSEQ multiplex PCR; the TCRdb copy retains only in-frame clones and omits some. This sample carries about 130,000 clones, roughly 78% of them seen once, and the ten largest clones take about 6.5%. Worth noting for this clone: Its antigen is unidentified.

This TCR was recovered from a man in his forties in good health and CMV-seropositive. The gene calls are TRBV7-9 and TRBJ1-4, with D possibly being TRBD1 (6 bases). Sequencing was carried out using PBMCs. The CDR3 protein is CASSPIPGEVDEKLFF. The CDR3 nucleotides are TGTGCCAGCAGCCCGATCCCAGGGGAAGTGGATGAAAAACTGTTTTTT.